These 31 T cell receptor beta chains originate from one sample sequenced in a study of T cell repertoires in cytomegalovirus infection. The antigens for these receptors are not known. TCRdb itself ran the reads through MiXCR, one entry per CDR3 protein. The table shows about 890,000 distinct CDR3 sequences, with around 29% occurring only once. The sample in question was cultured CD8+ T cells from PBMCs, obtained from culture after CMV antigen stimulation. All receptors derive from a human donor in good health (CMV status not recorded). Some clones in this sample may be carry-over from other donors' samples.

This clonotype was found a few times. V and J are TRBV27 and TRBJ2-1; D possibly matches TRBD1 or TRBD2 (6 bases each). Germline V CDR1 and CDR2: MNHEY, SMNVEV (reference sequence). The V end was cut by 7 bases, the J end by 8 bases, with 18 bases between. The CDR3 consists of 14 residues. CDR3 nucleotides: TGTGCCAGCAACCGGGGGCCTAGCACCGATGAGCAGTTCTTC. Translated: CASNRGPSTDEQFF.

The V gene is TRBV27, the J gene TRBJ1-2, with D unclear. In germline, CDR1 is MNHEY, CDR2 SMNVEV (reference sequence). CDR3 length: 16 residues. V lost 5 bases to trimming and J lost 5 bases, with 21 bases between them. The CDR3 coding sequence is TGTGCCAGCAGTCCCTCCGATGGGCGCATGAGTTATGGCTACACCTTC. Translating gives CASSPSDGRMSYGYTF.

In this sample, this clonotype turned up a few times. The chain recombines TRBV5-1 with TRBJ2-2; D is possibly TRBD1 (5 bases). This CDR3 is 13 amino acids long. The germline CDR1 and CDR2 sequences are SGHRS and YFSETQ. V was clipped by 0 bases and J by 8 bases, with 8 bases between them. CDR3 in amino acids: CASSLEGVGELFF. The CDR3, as DNA: TGCGCCAGCAGCTTGGAAGGGGTTGGGGAGCTGTTTTTT.

The V call is TRBV14, the J call TRBJ2-3; D gene unclear. Trimming stripped 2 bases from V and 5 bases from J, with 11 bases between. The CDR3 is made up of 14 amino acids. Germline V gene lookup returns CDR1 SGHDN and CDR2 FVKESK. CDR3 bases: TGTGCCAGCAGCCAACACGTCCCGCGAGATACGCAGTATTTT. Translating it yields CASSQHVPRDTQYF.

The chain joins TRBV7-4 to TRBJ1-6, with 9 bases fitting TRBD1. The CDR3 extends over 15 amino acids. The junction had 6 bases not matched to a gene; V was cut back by 5 bases and J by 7 bases. Germline values: CDR1 SGHVT, CDR2 SQSDAQ. CDR3 nucleotides: TGTGCCAGCAGCACAAGACAGGGGGAGAATTCACCCCTCCACTTT. Translated, it gives CASSTRQGENSPLHF.

The sample holds a few counts of this clonotype. The rearrangement uses TRBV19 and TRBJ2-4; D perhaps matches TRBD2 (6 bases). V was pared by 5 bases and J by 0 bases, with 11 bases between. The germline gives CDR1 LNHDA, CDR2 SQIVND (reference sequence). The CDR3 consists of 15 residues. The CDR3 sequence is CASSGAGLAKNIQYF. DNA of the CDR3: TGTGCCAGTAGTGGGGCGGGACTAGCCAAAAACATTCAGTACTTC.

This rearrangement joins TRBV4-1 to TRBJ1-1; tentative D call: TRBD1 (5 bases). The CDR3 runs 17 residues. Trimming removed 0 bases from V and 5 bases from J, with 19 bases in between. Germline values: CDR1 MGHRA, CDR2 YSYEKL. In DNA, the CDR3 is TGCGCCAGCAGCCAAGAATCCCTGATGGAGGGGTGGACTGAAGCTTTCTTT. This codes for CASSQESLMEGWTEAFF.

This clonotype has a handful of counts. The rearrangement joins TRBV6-5 to TRBJ2-7, with 8 bases identical to TRBD1. The CDR3 contains 16 residues. CDR1 MNHEY and CDR2 SVGAGI come from the germline V gene. After removal of 0 bases from V and 1 base from J, the junction contained 5 bases not matched to a gene. This CDR3 reads CASSYSRQGKSYEQYF. DNA for the CDR3: TGTGCCAGCAGTTACTCGAGACAGGGGAAGTCCTACGAGCAGTACTTC.

This clonotype was recorded a few times. The V gene is TRBV12-3 or TRBV12-4, the J gene TRBJ2-7; D is ambiguous. V lost 3 bases, J lost 5 bases, and 14 bases lay in between. CDR3 length: 14 amino acids. CDR3 bases: TGTGCCAGCAGTTTTGGTGTCCAAGCTGACGAGCAGTACTTC. This encodes CASSFGVQADEQYF.

The J gene is TRBJ2-1, the V gene TRBV5-1, with D possibly matching TRBD2 (5 bases). The V gene's germline CDR1 is SGHRS and CDR2 YFSETQ. Trimming removed 9 bases at V and 9 bases at J, with 13 bases between. CDR3 size: 11 residues. The CDR3 is CANTLGFEQFF. The CDR3, as DNA: TGCGCCAACACACTAGGGTTTGAGCAGTTCTTC.

Concerning this clonotype: At one of its ends the junction is not consistent with the germline gene, which may arise from a read error. The gene calls are TRBV7-6 and TRBJ1-1; tentative D call: TRBD1 (5 bases). CDR3 length: 15 residues. Germline CDR1 reads SGHVS; CDR2 reads FNYEAQ. For the CDR3, the DNA is TGTGCCAACAGCTTAGTTGGGCAGGGACACACTGAAGCTTTCTTT. This gives the protein CANSLVGQGHTEAFF.

This chain links TRBV27 with TRBJ1-2; D unresolved. This CDR3 is 13 amino acids long. CDR1 and CDR2 (germline): MNHEY, SMNVEV (reference sequence). Trimming removed 0 bases from V and 8 bases from J, with 10 bases in between. CDR3 sequence (DNA): TGTGCCAGCAGTTTATCGGCCCGGGGAGGCTACACCTTC. Its translation is CASSLSARGGYTF.

The table lists this clonotype with many counts. The genes are TRBV18 and TRBJ2-7, with D possibly TRBD1 on 7 matching bases. Per the germline V gene, CDR1 is KGHSH and CDR2 is LQKENI. With 8 bases removed from V and 2 bases from J, the gap between germline ends came to 16 bases. There are 14 residues in the CDR3. CDR3 nucleotide sequence: TGTGCCAGCAGCCCGCGGGACAGCCCCTACGAGCAGTACTTC. Its translation is CASSPRDSPYEQYF.

This clonotype appeared a few times. This chain links TRBV27 with TRBJ2-7, with 7 bases that match TRBD2. The CDR3 runs 12 residues. Germline-derived CDR1 and CDR2 are MNHEY and SMNVEV (reference sequence). J lost 6 bases, V lost 6 bases, and 5 bases had no gene match. The DNA of the CDR3 is TGTGCCAGCAGGGGGGGGGGAGGCGAGCAGTACGTC. Amino acid sequence: CASRGGGGEQYV.

This clonotype was seen more than once but under ten times. The rearrangement uses TRBV27 and TRBJ2-5; D tentatively fits TRBD1 or TRBD2 (5 bases each). CDR1 is MNHEY and CDR2 is SMNVEV in the germline V gene (reference sequence). This CDR3 comprises 17 residues. The germline V and J ends were trimmed by 8 bases and 3 bases, with 25 bases remaining between them. The CDR3 spells CASASLASGTPEETQYF. CDR3 nucleotides: TGTGCCAGCGCAAGCCTTGCCTCCGGGACCCCCGAAGAGACCCAGTACTTC.

In its sample, this clonotype was seen many times. V and J are TRBV5-6 and TRBJ1-5, with D possibly matching TRBD1 (5 bases). The CDR3 runs to 16 residues. Germline V gene data show CDR1 as SGHDT and CDR2 as YYEEEE. V was cut by 4 bases and J by 4 bases, with 18 bases left in between. CDR3: CASSHGGQGGNQPQHF. The CDR3 nucleotides read TGTGCCAGCAGCCATGGAGGGCAGGGAGGGAATCAGCCCCAGCATTTT.

This clonotype was found a few times. The V gene is TRBV19, the J gene TRBJ1-1; 9 nucleotides align to TRBD1. From germline, CDR1 is LNHDA and CDR2 SQIVND (reference sequence). J gave up 3 bases and V 5 bases, and 4 bases lay outside the gene matches. CDR3 size: 14 residues. This CDR3 reads CASSDRDRDTEAFF. The CDR3 DNA reads TGTGCCAGTAGTGACCGGGACAGGGACACTGAAGCTTTCTTT.

The CDR3 loop is CASSPPVDRSLSTDTQYF. CDR3 nucleotide sequence: TGTGCCAGCTCACCACCGGTGGACAGAAGCCTCAGCACAGATACGCAGTATTTT. The chain joins TRBV18 to TRBJ2-3, with a tentative D call TRBD1 (6 bases). This CDR3 is built from 18 residues. V was shortened by 0 bases and J by 0 bases, with 16 bases between the two germline ends. Germline V gene data show CDR1 as KGHSH and CDR2 as LQKENI.

Only a few counts were recorded for this clonotype. The rearrangement uses TRBV7-9 and TRBJ1-5, with D hard to call. The CDR3 is 12 amino acids. Germline V gives CDR1 SEHNR, CDR2 FQNEAQ (reference sequence). Trimming took off 3 bases at V and 5 bases at J, with 5 bases between the two ends. CDR3 nucleotides: TGTGCCAGCAGCTTTTACGATCAGCCCCAGCATTTT. Protein: CASSFYDQPQHF.

The chain carries TRBV9 and TRBJ2-5, with 15 bases fitting TRBD2. V shed 3 bases, J shed 5 bases, and the junction held 5 bases outside the gene matches. The CDR3 has 16 amino acids. CDR1 and CDR2 from the germline V gene are SGDLS and YYNGEE. The DNA for the CDR3 is TGTGCCAGCAGCGAGGGACTAGCGGGGGGCCGGGAGACCCAGTACTTC. Its protein product is CASSEGLAGGRETQYF.

The V gene is TRBV9, the J gene TRBJ2-1, with D perhaps TRBD1 or TRBD2 (7 bases each). Germline CDR1 and CDR2: SGDLS and YYNGEE. The CDR3 extends over 14 amino acids. Trimming took off 4 bases at V and 7 bases at J, with 15 bases between the two ends. The CDR3 loop reads CASSSPQGGNEQFF. Written as DNA, the CDR3 is TGTGCCAGCAGCTCTCCTCAGGGGGGGAATGAGCAGTTCTTC.

The chain carries TRBV12-3 or TRBV12-4 and TRBJ2-5; D remains ambiguous. Trimming cost V 6 bases and J 2 bases, with 10 bases left between them. The CDR3 contains 13 residues. The CDR3 reads CASSHDRQETQYF. CDR3 in DNA: TGTGCCAGCAGCCACGACCGTCAAGAGACCCAGTACTTC.

The rearrangement uses TRBV4-1 and TRBJ1-5; D gene unclear. The germline V and J ends were trimmed by 0 bases and 9 bases, with 12 bases remaining between them. Germline-derived CDR1 and CDR2 are MGHRA and YSYEKL. This CDR3 has 14 residues. CDR3 region: CASSQDPGKSPQHF. The CDR3 DNA follows: TGCGCCAGCAGCCAAGATCCGGGGAAGTCGCCCCAGCATTTT.

Turning to this clonotype: Just one base apart from a much larger clone, this may be a read error. The chain joins TRBV3-1 to TRBJ1-2; perhaps TRBD1 as D (6 bases). This CDR3 spans 16 amino acids. Germline V CDR1 and CDR2: LGHDT, YNNKEL (reference sequence). Trimming removed 4 bases at V and 4 bases at J, with 19 bases between. The CDR3 DNA reads TGTGCCAGCAGCCGAGATATGGGGGCCCAACTCTATGGCTACACCTTC. It specifies CASSRDMGAQLYGYTF. The full variable domain, rest sourced from reference TRBV3-1 and TRBJ1-2, is DTAVSQTPKYLVTQMGNDKSIKCEQNLGHDTMYWYKQDSKKFLKIMFSYNNKELIINETVPNRFSPKSPDKAHLNLHINSLELGDSAVYFCASSRDMGAQLYGYTFGSGTRLTVV.

The chain carries TRBV6-8 and TRBJ2-2; the D is unclear. This CDR3 spans 16 amino acids. The germline V gene has CDR1 MNHGY and CDR2 SAAAGT. Trimming took 3 bases from V and 0 from J, leaving 11 bases between them. The CDR3 DNA follows: TGTGCCAGCAGTTATTACCAGCCTGCGAACACCGGGGAGCTGTTTTTT. As protein: CASSYYQPANTGELFF.

The chain carries TRBV6-6 and TRBJ2-1; 7 bases align to TRBD1. There are 12 residues in the CDR3. Trimming cost V 4 bases and J 8 bases; bases outside gene matches: 2. Per germline, CDR1 MNHNY and CDR2 SVGAGI (reference sequence). CDR3 in DNA: TGTGCCAGCAGTTTCGACAGGGATGAGCAGTTCTTC. Protein sequence: CASSFDRDEQFF.

This clonotype was seen more than once but under ten times. V gene TRBV6-6 combines with J gene TRBJ1-1; D unclear. Germline lookup yields CDR1 MNHNY and CDR2 SVGAGI (reference sequence). The V gene lost 8 bases and the J gene lost 4 bases, with 14 bases spanning the gap. This CDR3 is built from 13 residues. This chain's CDR3 is CASCHLRGTEAFF. CDR3 nucleotide sequence: TGTGCCAGCTGTCACCTCCGGGGCACTGAAGCTTTCTTT.

The chain links TRBV11-2 to TRBJ2-1; 7 bases line up with TRBD2. The germline V gene encodes CDR1 SGHAT and CDR2 FQNNGV. The CDR3 spans 14 residues. After removal of 5 bases from V and 8 bases from J, the junction contained 9 bases not matched to a gene. Here the CDR3 DNA reads TGTGCCAGCAGCCGTTTCGGGGGGAGGGATGAGCAGTTCTTC. Amino acid sequence: CASSRFGGRDEQFF.

The CDR3 loop reads CASSTGRGYEQFF. The CDR3 nucleotides are TGTGCCAGCAGTACTGGGCGGGGGTATGAGCAGTTCTTC. The chain links TRBV5-5 to TRBJ2-1, with 7 bases matching TRBD2. Germline loops: CDR1 SGHKS, CDR2 YYEKEE (reference sequence). This CDR3 has 13 residues. V trimming: 5 bases; J trimming: 8 bases; junction bases outside the gene matches: 7.

Worth noting for this clonotype: A much larger clone differs by one base, so this may be a read error. The J gene is TRBJ1-1, the V gene TRBV5-1; D uncertain. CDR1 SGHRS and CDR2 YFSETQ come from the germline V gene. The V and J ends lost 4 bases and 2 bases respectively, with 24 bases between them. The CDR3 spans 18 residues. The DNA of the CDR3 is TGCGCCAGCAGCCTGTCCTTTGTGTACACCAGATTTAACACTGAAGCTTTCTTT. This gives the protein CASSLSFVYTRFNTEAFF. Full variable domain (rest looked up from reference TRBV5-1 and TRBJ1-1): KAGVTQTPRYLIKTRGQQVTLSCSPISGHRSVSWYQQTPGQGLQFLFEYFSETQRNKGNFPGRFSGRQFSNSRSEMNVSTLELGDSALYLCASSLSFVYTRFNTEAFFGQGTRLTVV.

The V and J genes are TRBV12-3 or TRBV12-4 and TRBJ1-6; tentative D call: TRBD1 (6 bases). The CDR3 has 19 amino acids. Between the trimmed V and J ends, which lost 1 base and 0 bases, there was a span of 16 bases. The DNA of the CDR3 is TGTGCCAGCAGTTTAGGGATTAGGGGGAAGAGCTCCTATAATTCACCCCTCCACTTT. Translated: CASSLGIRGKSSYNSPLHF.